The TCR beta chain under discussion was sequenced for a study of beta chain features in type 1 diabetes. CDR3 length: 13 residues. The V gene lost 4 bases and the J gene lost 6 bases, with 11 bases spanning the gap. Germline V gene data show CDR1 as SEHNR and CDR2 as FQNEAQ (reference sequence). The study's findings and limits: A moderate, significant TCRB CDR3 shortening appeared in type 1 diabetes across four CD4+ subsets.

There are a few counts of this clone. Antigen: not known. What was sequenced were expressed TCRB transcripts, since all of the isolated RNA had been reverse transcribed. The protocol was immunoSEQ multiplex PCR, while the TCRdb copy is restricted to in-frame clones and leaves out a portion. Here the sample spans 100,000 to 150,000 clones, approximately 10% being singletons. The chain combines TRBV7-9 with TRBJ2-3, with D maybe TRBD2 (5 bases). The specimen sequenced was central memory CD4+ T cells from blood. The TCR was taken from a man aged 25-40 years with type 1 diabetes. The CDR3 bases are TGTGCCAGCAGCTCCCAGTCGGGGGATACGCAGTATTTT. Residues: CASSSQSGDTQYF.